The rows below give T cell receptor beta chains drawn from one sample of a study of T cells in Graves' hyperthyroidism and ophthalmopathy. MiXCR, applied by TCRdb to the multiplex PCR reads, yields one record per CDR3 protein. The table has 550,000 to 800,000 distinct CDR3 sequences, less than 20% seen once. The sample consisted of blood. All receptors come from a man between 18 and 35 years old with Graves' hyperthyroidism. The CDR3 runs from the conserved cysteine through the conserved F or W. The order of the fields is V gene, D gene, J gene, clone size, CDR3 DNA, CDR3 protein. A D gene is named only where the DNA matches it firmly. Clone size is shown for a subset of rows, as once, few, many or a class of expanded clone.

TRBV11-2,TRBD2,TRBJ2-5,many,TGTGCCAGCAGCCCGGGACTAGCGGGAGGTGTGGAGTACTTC,CASSPGLAGGVEYF
TRBV28,TRBD1,TRBJ2-5,few,TGTGCCAGCAGTTTACCTTTGACAGGGGGCGTGGAGACCCAGTACTTC,CASSLPLTGGVETQYF
TRBV12-3/TRBV12-4,.,TRBJ2-7,.,TGTGCCAGCAGTTTCGAGTTAGTTAGCTCCTACGAGCAGTACTTC,CASSFELVSSYEQYF
TRBV20-1,TRBD1,TRBJ1-1,few,TGCAGTGCTAGGACCCGCCCCCCCGACAGGGATCGCGGCACTGAAGCTTTCTTT,CSARTRPPDRDRGTEAFF
TRBV5-1,TRBD1,TRBJ2-3,many,TGCGCCAGCAGCTTGGCGGGGACAGGGGGCGCCGGAGATACGCAGTATTTT,CASSLAGTGGAGDTQYF
TRBV20-1,.,TRBJ2-7,.,TGCAGTGCTAGGTTGTCCTACGAGCAGTACTTC,CSARLSYEQYF
TRBV5-6,.,TRBJ1-1,many,TGTGCCAGCAGCTTGGGGAGGGGACACGGACAAGCTTTCTTT,CASSLGRGHGQAFF
TRBV28,TRBD2,TRBJ2-2,few,TGTGCCAGCAGTTATTTGACTAGCGAGAGTTCCGGGGAGCTGTTTTTT,CASSYLTSESSGELFF
TRBV20-1,.,TRBJ1-6,.,TGCAGTGCTAGAGCCGTCGGGGGGCATTCACCCCTCCACTTT,CSARAVGGHSPLHF
TRBV4-1,.,TRBJ2-7,.,TGCGCCAGCAGCCAAGACCCGGGGTACCCCAACGAGCAGTACTTC,CASSQDPGYPNEQYF
TRBV28,.,TRBJ1-1,.,TGTGCCAGCAGTTTAAGTCAGTACACTGAAGCTTTCTTT,CASSLSQYTEAFF
TRBV2,.,TRBJ2-7,many,TGTGCCAGCCAGGACACAGGAACCTACGAGCAGTACTTC,CASQDTGTYEQYF
TRBV27,.,TRBJ2-3,few,TGTGCCAGCAGCCTGGGGACGGGTGTAACTACGCAGTATTTT,CASSLGTGVTTQYF
TRBV10-1,TRBD2,TRBJ2-1,.,TGCGCCAGCAGTGAAACGGGCGGGAGTAGAAATGAGCAGTTCTTC,CASSETGGSRNEQFF
TRBV2,TRBD1,TRBJ1-3,.,TGTGCCAGCACCGACAGGGGGTCTGGAAACACCATATATTTT,CASTDRGSGNTIYF
TRBV19,TRBD1,TRBJ2-1,.,TGTGCCAGTAGTATCGCCCGGGACAGGGTTGCTAGTGAGCAGTTCTTC,CASSIARDRVASEQFF
TRBV12-3/TRBV12-4,.,TRBJ2-7,many,TGTGCCAGCAGTTTAGTACTAGCAGCCGAGCAGTACTTC,CASSLVLAAEQYF
TRBV2,TRBD2,TRBJ2-1,many,TGTACCAGCAGACTCGGACTAGCGGACAATGAGCAGTTCTTC,CTSRLGLADNEQFF
TRBV5-4,TRBD2,TRBJ2-3,few,TGTGCCAGCAGCTTGGCCGGGGGGGCGCGTCGTAAAGATACGCAGTATTTT,CASSLAGGARRKDTQYF
TRBV6-2/TRBV6-3,.,TRBJ2-1,.,TGTGCCAGCAGTTACAGTTTTTCCTCCTCCAATGAGCAGTTCTTC,CASSYSFSSSNEQFF
TRBV25-1,.,TRBJ2-7,few,TGTGCCAGCAGTGACCCGCTCGGGGGTCAATACGAGCAGTACTTC,CASSDPLGGQYEQYF
TRBV6-8,TRBD1,TRBJ2-7,few,TGTGCCAGCAGTTACAGGAGACAGGGCTACGAGCAGTACTTC,CASSYRRQGYEQYF
TRBV15,TRBD1,TRBJ2-7,few,TGTGCCACCAGCAGAGGACAGGGGGCGGAGGAGCAGTACTTC,CATSRGQGAEEQYF
TRBV2,TRBD1,TRBJ1-1,.,TGTGCCAGCACTCAATGGGGAGTTGGGGACAGGAGGAACACTGAAGCTTCCTTT,CASTQWGVGDRRNTEASF
TRBV28,.,TRBJ2-1,many,TGTGCCAGCAGTTTAGTCCAGGGTCGGGGGGCCTCCTACAATGAGCAGTTCTTC,CASSLVQGRGASYNEQFF
TRBV5-5,.,TRBJ2-1,few,TGTGCCAGCAGCTCGATTACCTCCTACAATGAGCAGTTCTTC,CASSSITSYNEQFF
TRBV28,TRBD1,TRBJ2-7,many,TGTGCCAGCAGTGCTCACGGGACAGGGGACCCCTACGAGCAGTACTTC,CASSAHGTGDPYEQYF
TRBV20-1,.,TRBJ1-1,.,TGCAGTGCTAGCCCACCTTTCTCGAGAGGGTGGGACACTGAAGCTTTCTTT,CSASPPFSRGWDTEAFF
TRBV20-1,TRBD2,TRBJ2-7,many,TGCAGTGCTAGAGGTGGGACTAGCGGCTACGAGCAGTACTTC,CSARGGTSGYEQYF
TRBV2,TRBD1,TRBJ2-7,.,TGTGCCAGCAGTGTACAGGGGCCCGGCGAGCAGTACTTC,CASSVQGPGEQYF
TRBV28,TRBD2,TRBJ2-7,many,TGTGCCAGCAGTTCTCTAGCGGGAGGGCCAAACGAGCAGTACTTC,CASSSLAGGPNEQYF
TRBV19,.,TRBJ2-7,.,TGTGCCAGTAGTTTCGGACCTAGCAGAACATACGAGCAGTACTTC,CASSFGPSRTYEQYF
TRBV27,TRBD1,TRBJ2-2,.,TGTGCCAGCAGGCTGGGACAGGGGAGGGCCGGGGAGCTGTTTTTT,CASRLGQGRAGELFF
TRBV11-3,.,TRBJ2-1,many,TGTGCCAGCAGCCCAGGAGGGTTCAATGAGCAGTTCTTC,CASSPGGFNEQFF
TRBV7-9,.,TRBJ2-3,.,TGTGCCATTCTCTCGGCGGATACGCAGTATTTT,CAILSADTQYF
TRBV19,.,TRBJ1-4,few,TGTGCCAGTACCCCAGACAGGAGGGCTGAAAAACTGTTTTTT,CASTPDRRAEKLFF
TRBV6-2/TRBV6-3,.,TRBJ2-1,many,TGTGCCAGCAGCTACGGGCCCCAGCAGTTCTTC,CASSYGPQQFF
TRBV11-3,.,TRBJ2-1,many,TGTGCCAGCAGCTTAGCCCCCATTGGGGGCCTACGACATGAGCAGTTCTTC,CASSLAPIGGLRHEQFF
TRBV11-2,TRBD2,TRBJ2-7,many,TGTGCCAGCAGCCTACTAGCGGGAGTCCCCTACGAGCAGTACTTC,CASSLLAGVPYEQYF
TRBV28,.,TRBJ1-2,few,TGTGCCAGCAGTTTGGGACACGGCTTCTATGGCTACACCTTC,CASSLGHGFYGYTF
TRBV7-9,.,TRBJ1-1,many,TGTGCCAGCAGCTTTCCACAGCAGAACACTGAAGCTTTCTTT,CASSFPQQNTEAFF
TRBV19,.,TRBJ2-3,.,TGTGCCAGTAGTATTCGACAGAACACAGATACGCAGTATTTT,CASSIRQNTDTQYF
TRBV3-1,.,TRBJ2-1,many,TGTGCCAGCAGCCAAGGACTGCACAATGAGCAGTTCTTC,CASSQGLHNEQFF
TRBV20-1,.,TRBJ2-2,few,TGCAGTGCTAATCCCGGGAACACCGGGGAGCTGTTTTTT,CSANPGNTGELFF
TRBV19,TRBD2,TRBJ2-2,many,TGTGCCAGTAGTATCGGGGGGAGGACCGGGGAGCTGTTTTTT,CASSIGGRTGELFF
TRBV29-1,.,TRBJ1-2,few,TGCAGCGTTGAAAACTGGGTCGGCGGGGATTATGGCTACACCTTC,CSVENWVGGDYGYTF
TRBV20-1,TRBD2,TRBJ2-3,many,TGCAGTGCTTCCCCGAGAGGGGCGGGAGGACAAGATACGCAGTATTTT,CSASPRGAGGQDTQYF
TRBV5-1,TRBD1,TRBJ1-1,many,TGCGCCAGCAGCCATGGACAGGCCATCGGAACTGAAGCTTTCTTT,CASSHGQAIGTEAFF
TRBV27,.,TRBJ2-3,.,TGTGCCAGCCCCCCACAGCGAGATACGCAGTATTTT,CASPPQRDTQYF
TRBV28,TRBD1,TRBJ1-1,.,TGTGCCAGCAGTTTCGAGACAGGGAGGTGGACTGAAGCTTTCTTT,CASSFETGRWTEAFF